The 30 T cell receptor beta chains below come from one sample, sequenced in a study of shared clonotypes between healthy human individuals. Profiled with immunoSEQ multiplex PCR; TCRdb holds only in-frame clones, not every one. The sample records roughly 2,300,000 clones, around 90% being singletons. The specimen sequenced was naive CD4+ T cells from PBMCs. This sample's subset: CD45RA+ positively selected. These receptors all stem from a man between 18 and 29 years old in good health. Some clones in this sample may be carry-over from other donors' samples.

The DNA for the CDR3 is TGTGCCATCAGTGGCTCCGACAGTACTGGAAACACCATATATTTT. The encoded protein is CAISGSDSTGNTIYF. The chain is built from TRBV10-3 and TRBJ1-3, with TRBD1 as a possible D gene (5 bases). The ends were cut back, 4 bases at V and 2 bases at J, with 12 bases in the middle. Germline lookup yields CDR1 ENHRY and CDR2 SYGVKD. CDR3 length: 15 residues.

About this clone itself: The same CDR3 also results from other DNA sequences found in this sample. The V call is TRBV28, the J call TRBJ2-7; D not certain. The CDR3 is 12 residues long. CDR1 and CDR2 (germline): MDHEN, SYDVKM. Trimming cost V 5 bases and J 1 base, with 6 bases left between them. CDR3 sequence reads: CASSLRSYEQYF. The CDR3 DNA sequence: TGTGCCAGCAGTCTACGGTCCTACGAGCAGTACTTC.

The CDR3 DNA follows: TGTGCCAGCAGCCGGGGACTAGCGGCTTCTGATACGCAGTATTTT. Translation: CASSRGLAASDTQYF. J is TRBJ2-3 and V is TRBV5-8; the match to TRBD2 covers 11 bases. The germline gives CDR1 SGHTS, CDR2 YDEGEE. This CDR3 has 15 residues. The V and J ends lost 4 bases and 6 bases, in that order; junction bases with no gene match: 7.

V and J are TRBV28 and TRBJ2-1; 8 positions match TRBD2. The CDR3 runs 16 residues. CDR1 is MDHEN, CDR2 SYDVKM, per germline. V dropped 4 bases and J dropped 0; count of bases not matched to a gene: 5. The CDR3 sequence is CASSSLAAISYNEQFF. The CDR3 coding sequence is TGTGCCAGCAGTTCACTAGCGGCGATCTCCTACAATGAGCAGTTCTTC.

The chain has TRBV18 and TRBJ2-7, with 10 bases fitting TRBD1. The junction had 3 bases not matched to a gene; V was cut back by 3 bases and J by 1 base. The CDR3 covers 15 residues. Germline V gives CDR1 KGHSH, CDR2 LQKENI. CDR3 coding DNA: TGTGCCAGCTCACCTTGGACAGGGGGATCCTACGAGCAGTACTTC. This translates into CASSPWTGGSYEQYF. Full variable domain (missing parts from reference TRBV18 and TRBJ2-7): NAGVMQNPRHLVRRRGQEARLRCSPMKGHSHVYWYRQLPEEGLKFMVYLQKENIIDESGMPKERFSAEFPKEGPSILRIQQVVRGDSAAYFCASSPWTGGSYEQYFGPGTRLTVT.

The chain joins TRBV30 to TRBJ2-1; TRBD2 aligns across 10 bases. This CDR3 has 17 amino acids. J was trimmed by 0 bases and V by 3 bases; bases with no gene match: 8. Germline CDR1 is GTSNPN and CDR2 is SVGIG (reference sequence). CDR3 sequence: CAWRVQSGRASYNEQFF. The CDR3 DNA is TGTGCCTGGAGAGTCCAAAGCGGGAGGGCCTCCTACAATGAGCAGTTCTTC.

The V gene is TRBV25-1, the J gene TRBJ1-2; D not resolved. CDR1 and CDR2 from the germline V gene are MGHDK and SYGVNS. The ends were cut back, 8 bases at V and 4 bases at J, with 17 bases in the middle. The CDR3 extends over 14 amino acids. The CDR3 DNA follows: TGTGCCAGCCGACCCGACGCGGGTGTCTATGGCTACACCTTC. Translating it yields CASRPDAGVYGYTF.

This clone has just one count. The V and J genes are TRBV7-9 and TRBJ2-1; TRBD2 is a possible D gene (5 bases). The CDR3 is 11 amino acids. The germline CDR1 and CDR2 sequences are SEHNR and FQNEAQ (reference sequence). Trimming shortened V by 4 bases and J by 10 bases, and 8 bases separated the two germline ends. The CDR3 DNA follows: TGTGCCAGCAGCTCAGGACTGGAGCAGTTCTTC. It translates to CASSSGLEQFF.

A note on this clone: Additional DNA sequences in this sample encode the identical CDR3. The genes are TRBV6-5 and TRBJ1-5; D not certain. CDR1 is MNHEY, CDR2 SVGAGI, per germline. The CDR3 is 14 amino acids. The germline V and J ends were trimmed by 2 bases and 0 bases, with 5 bases remaining between them. CDR3 region: CASSYGHSNQPQHF. The CDR3 coding sequence is TGTGCCAGCAGTTACGGGCATAGCAATCAGCCCCAGCATTTT.

A few counts support this clone. This sequence joins TRBV11-2 and TRBJ1-1; 9 bases line up with TRBD1. This CDR3 is 15 amino acids long. Trimming cost V 5 bases and J 1 base; bases outside gene matches: 5. The germline V gene encodes CDR1 SGHAT and CDR2 FQNNGV. CDR3 protein: CASSLRDRENTEAFF. As DNA, the CDR3 is TGTGCCAGCAGCCTGCGGGACAGGGAGAACACTGAAGCTTTCTTT.

A word on this clone: This specimen includes other DNA sequences encoding the same CDR3. The chain combines TRBV5-1 with TRBJ2-7, with D maybe TRBD1 (6 bases). V lost 4 bases and J 4 bases, leaving 9 bases between the germline ends. The CDR3 consists of 12 residues. Germline CDR1 is SGHRS and CDR2 is YFSETQ. This CDR3 reads CASSGQGYEQYF. CDR3 DNA sequence: TGCGCCAGCAGCGGCCAGGGGTACGAGCAGTACTTC.

This chain connects TRBV19 to TRBJ2-1; maybe TRBD1 (6 bases). V was pared by 6 bases and J by 9 bases, with 24 bases between. Germline values: CDR1 LNHDA, CDR2 SQIVND (reference sequence). The CDR3 sequence is 16 residues long. The CDR3 sequence: CASSFPGPRGLSEQFF. The CDR3 coding sequence is TGTGCCAGTAGCTTCCCGGGACCTAGGGGGTTGAGTGAGCAGTTCTTC.

This chain joins TRBV7-3 and TRBJ2-1; 7 positions match TRBD2. The CDR3 is 14 residues long. Per germline, CDR1 SGHTA and CDR2 FQGTGA. With V trimmed by 8 bases and J by 0 bases, 4 bases remained unmatched. CDR3 amino acids: CASASGGSYNEQFF. The CDR3 DNA reads TGTGCCAGCGCCTCGGGGGGCTCCTACAATGAGCAGTTCTTC.

This chain links TRBV6-5 with TRBJ1-3; D unresolved. The germline V gene encodes CDR1 MNHEY and CDR2 SVGAGI. This CDR3 has 16 amino acids. Trimming took off 0 bases at V and 4 bases at J, with 13 bases between the two ends. The CDR3 here is CASSYSGGSTGNTIYF. In DNA form, the CDR3 reads TGTGCCAGCAGTTACTCCGGAGGGAGCACAGGAAACACCATATATTTT.

The gene calls are TRBV28 and TRBJ1-1, with D possibly TRBD1 on 6 matching bases. Germline V gives CDR1 MDHEN, CDR2 SYDVKM. The CDR3 has 17 residues. The V end was cut by 6 bases, the J end by 1 base, with 21 bases between. CDR3 coding DNA: TGTGCCAGCAGCCCCAATGGGGGGCCCAATCCGAACACTGAAGCTTTCTTT. It translates to CASSPNGGPNPNTEAFF. Supplemented by reference TRBV28 and TRBJ1-1, the full variable domain reads DVKVTQSSRYLVKRTGEKVFLECVQDMDHENMFWYRQDPGLGLRLIYFSYDVKMKEKGDIPEGYSVSREKKERFSLILESASTNQTSMYLCASSPNGGPNPNTEAFFGQGTRLTVV.

This clone was seen only once. The chain carries TRBV19 and TRBJ2-5, with 7 bases identical to TRBD2. Germline V gives CDR1 LNHDA, CDR2 SQIVND (reference sequence). With 4 bases clipped from V and 5 bases from J, the junction kept 4 bases outside the gene matches. This CDR3 is 13 amino acids long. DNA for the CDR3: TGTGCCAGTAGTAGACTAGCAGGCGAGACCCAGTACTTC. Translating gives CASSRLAGETQYF.

The sample holds one count of this clone. V gene TRBV29-1 combines with J gene TRBJ2-1; D perhaps matches TRBD1 (5 bases). The CDR3 loop spans 11 amino acids. Trimming took 7 bases from V and 6 from J, leaving 10 bases between them. Germline CDR1 SQVTM, CDR2 ANQGSEA. The CDR3 sequence is CSAHQGNEQFF. CDR3 sequence (DNA): TGCAGCGCCCACCAGGGCAATGAGCAGTTCTTC.

V usage is TRBV7-7 and J usage is TRBJ2-2; the match to TRBD2 covers 13 bases. J lost 4 bases, V lost 5 bases, and 7 bases had no gene match. Germline V gene data show CDR1 as SSHAT and CDR2 as FNYEAQ (reference sequence). The CDR3 consists of 17 residues. The CDR3 coding sequence is TGTGCCAGCAGCCGTACCAGGACTAGCGGGAGCACCGGGGAGCTGTTTTTT. As protein: CASSRTRTSGSTGELFF.

CDR3 coding DNA: TGTGCCAGCAGTTTCGGGGGAGGGAACACTGAAGCTTTCTTT. It is translated as CASSFGGGNTEAFF. The V call is TRBV27, the J call TRBJ1-1, with D possibly matching TRBD1 (5 bases). The CDR3 is made up of 14 amino acids. V was trimmed by 3 bases and J by 1 base, leaving 9 bases between them. From germline, CDR1 is MNHEY and CDR2 SMNVEV (reference sequence).

V gene TRBV19 combines with J gene TRBJ1-1; TRBD1 aligns across 7 bases. V lost 3 bases, J lost 14 bases, and 15 bases stayed unmatched. The CDR3 has 14 residues. Per the germline V gene, CDR1 is LNHDA and CDR2 is SQIVND (reference sequence). CDR3 in amino acids: CASSIRDSPKPLFF. CDR3 sequence (DNA): TGTGCCAGTAGTATCAGGGACAGCCCCAAGCCCCTCTTCTTT.

V is TRBV5-6 and J is TRBJ1-2; no clear D gene. Trimming left V 4 bases short and J 8 bases short, with 18 bases between. Germline CDR1 is SGHDT and CDR2 is YYEEEE. This CDR3 spans 14 amino acids. The CDR3: CASSPRVRVGGYTF. Written as DNA, the CDR3 is TGTGCCAGCAGCCCTAGAGTGAGGGTAGGGGGCTACACCTTC.

The gene calls are TRBV18 and TRBJ2-7, with 7 bases identical to TRBD1. This CDR3 spans 13 amino acids. The V gene end was trimmed by 3 bases and the J gene end by 4 bases; junction bases not matched to a gene: 3. Germline V gene lookup returns CDR1 KGHSH and CDR2 LQKENI. CDR3 bases: TGTGCCAGCTCACCGACAGGGAAATACGAGCAGTACTTC. Residues: CASSPTGKYEQYF.

This clone was observed a handful of times. The chain is built from TRBV30 and TRBJ1-5; 8 nucleotides match TRBD1. The junction had 7 bases not matched to a gene; V was cut back by 3 bases and J by 6 bases. Germline CDR1 and CDR2: GTSNPN and SVGIG (reference sequence). The CDR3 is made up of 14 amino acids. CDR3 amino acids: CAWSGLTGVQPQHF. The CDR3 coding sequence is TGTGCCTGGAGCGGCCTGACAGGGGTTCAGCCCCAGCATTTT.

The chain combines TRBV12-1 with TRBJ2-5; TRBD2 is taken as the D call from the table, unchecked against the DNA. TRBV12-1 is a known pseudogene. This CDR3 has 16 residues. The CDR3 loop is CASSPPRREGRETQYF. The DNA of the CDR3 is TGTGCCAGCAGCCCCCCCCGGCGGGAGGGCCGGGAGACCCAGTACTTC.

V usage is TRBV7-6 and J usage is TRBJ2-1; 11 nucleotides match TRBD2. This CDR3 region has 14 residues. V shed 6 bases, J shed 6 bases, and the junction held 4 bases outside the gene matches. In germline, CDR1 is SGHVS, CDR2 FNYEAQ. The CDR3 nucleotides are TGTGCCAGCAGGACTAGCGGGAAGGGCAATGAGCAGTTCTTC. This sequence encodes CASRTSGKGNEQFF.

In its sample, this clone was seen once. CDR3 amino acids: CASSQGGTGANVLTF. The CDR3 DNA follows: TGTGCCAGCAGCCAGGGGGGCACTGGGGCCAACGTCCTGACTTTC. The gene calls are TRBV25-1 and TRBJ2-6; tentative D call: TRBD1 (7 bases). Germline V gives CDR1 MGHDK, CDR2 SYGVNS. CDR3 size: 15 residues. Trimming shortened V by 6 bases and J by 2 bases, and 11 bases separated the two germline ends.

The rearrangement joins TRBV5-5 to TRBJ2-7; TRBD2 is a possible D gene (6 bases). Germline V gene data show CDR1 as SGHKS and CDR2 as YYEKEE (reference sequence). Trimming removed 0 bases at V and 2 bases at J, with 12 bases between. CDR3 size: 15 residues. The CDR3 loop reads CASSLASGTPYEQYF. In DNA, the CDR3 is TGTGCCAGCAGCTTGGCTTCAGGGACTCCCTACGAGCAGTACTTC.

The chain recombines TRBV25-1 with TRBJ1-4, with 10 bases identical to TRBD1. Germline lookup yields CDR1 MGHDK and CDR2 SYGVNS. This CDR3 contains 15 residues. The J segment lost 6 bases and the V segment lost 5 bases, leaving 6 bases of the junction unmatched. The CDR3, as DNA: TGTGCCAGCAGTACCTCCGGGACAGGGGATGAAAAACTGTTTTTT. Translated, it gives CASSTSGTGDEKLFF.

The chain carries TRBV2 and TRBJ2-1, with TRBD2 identical over 7 bases. The CDR3 is made up of 15 amino acids. The germline V gene has CDR1 SNHLY and CDR2 FYNNEI. Trimming cost V 1 base and J 8 bases; bases outside gene matches: 8. The CDR3 sequence is CASSEERGASYEQFF. CDR3 nucleotides: TGTGCCAGCAGTGAAGAGCGGGGCGCGAGCTATGAGCAGTTCTTC.

The rearrangement uses TRBV10-3 and TRBJ1-5, with a tentative D call TRBD1 (5 bases). V was pared by 2 bases and J by 2 bases, with 7 bases between. CDR1 is ENHRY and CDR2 is SYGVKD in the germline V gene. CDR3 length equals 14 residues. CDR3 nucleotides: TGTGCCATCAGTGAGCCGGGGGGCAATCAGCCCCAGCATTTT. It encodes CAISEPGGNQPQHF.